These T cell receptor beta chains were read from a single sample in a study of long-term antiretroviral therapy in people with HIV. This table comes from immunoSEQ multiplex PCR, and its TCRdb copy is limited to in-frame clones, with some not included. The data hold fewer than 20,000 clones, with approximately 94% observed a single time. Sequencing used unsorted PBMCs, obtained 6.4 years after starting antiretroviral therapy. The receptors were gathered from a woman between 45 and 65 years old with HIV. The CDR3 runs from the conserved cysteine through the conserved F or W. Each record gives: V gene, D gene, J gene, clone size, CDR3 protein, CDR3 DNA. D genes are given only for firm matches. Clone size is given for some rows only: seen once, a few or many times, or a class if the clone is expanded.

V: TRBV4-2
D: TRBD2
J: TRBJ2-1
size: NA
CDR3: CASSQAPTSGRANEQFF
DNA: TGTGCCAGCAGCCAAGCGCCGACTAGCGGGAGGGCAAATGAGCAGTTCTTC

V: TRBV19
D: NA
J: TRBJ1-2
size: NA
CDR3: CASTSEDGGYTF
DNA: TGTGCCAGTACCTCTGAGGACGGTGGCTACACCTTC

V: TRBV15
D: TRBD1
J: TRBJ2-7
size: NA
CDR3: CATSPRGQSYEQYF
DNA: TGTGCCACCAGCCCACGGGGACAGTCCTACGAGCAGTACTTC

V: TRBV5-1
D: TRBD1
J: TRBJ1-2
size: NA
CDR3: CASSLTTGNDYGYTF
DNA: TGCGCCAGCAGCTTGACGACAGGGAACGATTATGGCTACACCTTC

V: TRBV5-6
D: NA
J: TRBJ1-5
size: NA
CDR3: CASSLQLGGREPQHF
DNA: TGTGCCAGCAGCTTACAGCTCGGGGGCCGGGAGCCCCAGCATTTT

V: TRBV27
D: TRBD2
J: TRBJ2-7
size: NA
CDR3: CASRGLAGDYEQYF
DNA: TGTGCCAGCAGAGGACTAGCGGGAGACTACGAGCAGTACTTC

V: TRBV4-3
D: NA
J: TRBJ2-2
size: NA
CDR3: CASSQDGTGELFF
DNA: TGCGCCAGCAGCCAAGACGGGACCGGGGAGCTGTTTTTT

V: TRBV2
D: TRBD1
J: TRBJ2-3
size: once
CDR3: CASRTGQGAGPDTQYF
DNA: TGTGCCAGCAGGACAGGACAGGGGGCAGGACCAGATACGCAGTATTTT

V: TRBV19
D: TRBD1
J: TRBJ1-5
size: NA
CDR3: CASSPTGGDQPQHF
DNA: TGTGCCAGTAGTCCTACAGGGGGCGATCAGCCCCAGCATTTT

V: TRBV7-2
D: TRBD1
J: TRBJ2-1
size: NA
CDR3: CASSLDRALNEQFF
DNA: TGTGCCAGCAGCTTGGACAGGGCCCTCAATGAGCAGTTCTTC

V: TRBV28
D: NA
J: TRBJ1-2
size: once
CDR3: CATRPESGPTGGYTF
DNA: TGTGCCACTCGGCCGGAAAGTGGCCCGACGGGTGGCTACACCTTC

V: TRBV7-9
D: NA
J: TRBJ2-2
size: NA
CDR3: CASSLALGIDTGELFF
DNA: TGTGCCAGCAGCTTAGCGCTGGGCATAGACACCGGGGAGCTGTTTTTT

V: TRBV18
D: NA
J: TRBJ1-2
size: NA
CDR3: CASSRRAIGDYGYTF
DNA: TGTGCCAGCTCCAGGAGAGCAATTGGGGATTATGGCTACACCTTC

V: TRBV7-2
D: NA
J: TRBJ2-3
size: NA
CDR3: CASSPGATDTQYF
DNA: TGTGCCAGCAGCCCCGGGGCCACAGATACGCAGTATTTT

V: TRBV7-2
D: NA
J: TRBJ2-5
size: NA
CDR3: CASSLVETQYF
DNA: TGTGCCAGCAGCTTAGTAGAGACCCAGTACTTC

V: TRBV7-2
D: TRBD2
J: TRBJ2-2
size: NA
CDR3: CASSTLAGDTGELFF
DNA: TGTGCCAGCAGCACACTAGCGGGAGACACCGGGGAGCTGTTTTTT

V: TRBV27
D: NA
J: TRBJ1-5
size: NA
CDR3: CASSRYNSNQPQHF
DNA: TGTGCCAGCAGTCGATATAATAGCAATCAGCCCCAGCATTTT

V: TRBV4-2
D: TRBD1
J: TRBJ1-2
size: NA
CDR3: CASSLSGGAADGYTF
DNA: TGTGCCAGCAGCCTTTCAGGGGGCGCGGCGGATGGCTACACCTTC

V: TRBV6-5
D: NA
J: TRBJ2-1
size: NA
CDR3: CASGVTNKAYNEQFF
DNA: TGTGCCAGCGGAGTGACAAACAAAGCATACAATGAGCAGTTCTTC

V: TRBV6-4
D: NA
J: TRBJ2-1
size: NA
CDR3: CASSDPATSSYNEQFF
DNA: TGTGCCAGCAGTGACCCGGCAACGAGCTCCTACAATGAGCAGTTCTTC

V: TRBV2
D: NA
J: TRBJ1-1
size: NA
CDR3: CASPGGWGKRTEAFF
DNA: TGTGCCAGCCCTGGCGGGTGGGGGAAGCGCACTGAAGCTTTCTTT

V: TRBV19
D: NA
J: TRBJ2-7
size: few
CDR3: CASSKWGEQYF
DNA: TGTGCCAGTAGTAAGTGGGGCGAGCAGTACTTC

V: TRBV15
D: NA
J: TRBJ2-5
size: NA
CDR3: CATSMGPQETQYF
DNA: TGTGCCACCAGCATGGGGCCGCAAGAGACCCAGTACTTC

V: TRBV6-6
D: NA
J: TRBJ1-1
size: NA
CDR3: CASSIGRPENTEAFF
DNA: TGTGCCAGCAGTATAGGACGCCCGGAGAACACTGAAGCTTTCTTT

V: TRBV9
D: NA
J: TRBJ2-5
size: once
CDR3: CASSGDWQETQYF
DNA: TGTGCCAGCAGCGGGGACTGGCAAGAGACCCAGTACTTC

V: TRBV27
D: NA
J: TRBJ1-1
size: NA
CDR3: CASTPEVSRGDAFF
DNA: TGTGCCAGCACCCCGGAGGTAAGCCGGGGGGACGCTTTCTTT

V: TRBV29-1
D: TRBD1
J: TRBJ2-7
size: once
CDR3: CSVRDRDYEQYF
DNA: TGCAGCGTGAGGGACAGGGATTACGAGCAGTACTTC

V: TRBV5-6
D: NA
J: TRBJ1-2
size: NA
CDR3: CASSLVTGGYTF
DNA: TGTGCCAGCAGCTTGGTAACGGGCGGCTACACCTTC

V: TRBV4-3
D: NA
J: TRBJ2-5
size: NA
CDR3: CASSRTWGQQETQYF
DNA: TGCGCCAGCAGCCGGACCTGGGGACAACAAGAGACCCAGTACTTC

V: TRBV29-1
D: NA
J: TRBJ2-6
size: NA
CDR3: CSVVVDSGANVLTF
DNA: TGCAGCGTTGTAGTAGACTCTGGGGCCAACGTCCTGACTTTC

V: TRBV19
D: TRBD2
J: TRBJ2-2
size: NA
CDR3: CASSPTSGVGELFF
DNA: TGTGCCAGTAGTCCAACTAGCGGGGTCGGGGAGCTGTTTTTT

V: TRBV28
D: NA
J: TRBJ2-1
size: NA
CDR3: CASSLTGGNEQFF
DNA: TGTGCCAGCAGTTTAACCGGGGGCAATGAGCAGTTCTTC

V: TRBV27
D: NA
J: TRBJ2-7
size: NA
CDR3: CASSLTGWRVEQYF
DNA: TGTGCCAGCAGTTTGACAGGGTGGAGGGTCGAGCAGTACTTC

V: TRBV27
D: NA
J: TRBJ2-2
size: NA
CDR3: CASRGSDTGELFF
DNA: TGTGCCAGCAGGGGGTCGGACACCGGGGAGCTGTTTTTT

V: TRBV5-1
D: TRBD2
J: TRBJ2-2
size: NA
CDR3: CASSPLAGVAGGELFF
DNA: TGCGCCAGCAGCCCGTTGGCGGGAGTAGCCGGCGGGGAGCTGTTTTTT

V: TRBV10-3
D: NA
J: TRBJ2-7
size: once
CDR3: CAISVGEDYEQYF
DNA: TGTGCCATCAGTGTTGGGGAAGACTACGAGCAGTACTTC

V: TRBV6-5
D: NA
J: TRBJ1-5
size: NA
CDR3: CASRAGGSNQPQHF
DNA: TGTGCCAGCAGGGCGGGAGGGAGCAATCAGCCCCAGCATTTT

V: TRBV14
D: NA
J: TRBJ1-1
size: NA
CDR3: CASSLWDGNTEAFF
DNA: TGTGCCAGCAGCCTCTGGGACGGGAACACTGAAGCTTTCTTT

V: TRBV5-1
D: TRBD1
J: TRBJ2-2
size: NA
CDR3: CASSLTGATGELFF
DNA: TGCGCCAGCAGCCTTACAGGGGCCACCGGGGAGCTGTTTTTT

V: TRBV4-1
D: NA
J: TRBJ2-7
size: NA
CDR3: CASSQDPDIYEQYF
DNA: TGCGCCAGCAGCCAAGATCCGGACATCTACGAGCAGTACTTC

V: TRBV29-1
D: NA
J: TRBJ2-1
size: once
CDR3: CSWGPSSYNEQFF
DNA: TGCAGCTGGGGACCCAGCTCCTACAATGAGCAGTTCTTC

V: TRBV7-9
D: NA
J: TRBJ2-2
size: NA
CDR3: CASTSPGNTGELFF
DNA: TGTGCCAGCACCTCCCCGGGTAACACCGGGGAGCTGTTTTTT

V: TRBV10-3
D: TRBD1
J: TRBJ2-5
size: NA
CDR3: CAISEAGGPSTETQYF
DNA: TGTGCCATCAGTGAGGCAGGGGGCCCCTCTACCGAGACCCAGTACTTC

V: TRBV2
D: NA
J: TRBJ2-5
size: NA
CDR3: CASLPTGRQETQYF
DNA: TGTGCCAGCCTCCCAACAGGGCGACAAGAGACCCAGTACTTC

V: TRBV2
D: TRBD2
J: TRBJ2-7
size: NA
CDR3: CASSDESSGSDEQYF
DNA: TGTGCCAGCAGTGACGAGTCTAGCGGGAGTGACGAGCAGTACTTC